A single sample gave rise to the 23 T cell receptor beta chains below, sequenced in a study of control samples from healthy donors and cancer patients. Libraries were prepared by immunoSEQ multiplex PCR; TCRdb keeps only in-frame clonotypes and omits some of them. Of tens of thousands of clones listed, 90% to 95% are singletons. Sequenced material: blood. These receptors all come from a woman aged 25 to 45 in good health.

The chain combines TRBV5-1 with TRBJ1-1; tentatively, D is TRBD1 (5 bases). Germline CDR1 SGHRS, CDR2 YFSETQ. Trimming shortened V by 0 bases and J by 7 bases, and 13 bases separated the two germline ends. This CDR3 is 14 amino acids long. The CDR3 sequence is CASSLGGALGEAFF. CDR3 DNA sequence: TGCGCCAGCAGCTTGGGAGGGGCTTTGGGTGAAGCTTTCTTT.

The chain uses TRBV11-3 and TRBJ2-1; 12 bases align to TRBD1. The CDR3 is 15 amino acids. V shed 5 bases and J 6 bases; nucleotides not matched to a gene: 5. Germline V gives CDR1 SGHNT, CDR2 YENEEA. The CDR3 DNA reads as TGTGCCAGCAGCGGGGGACAGGGGGCCCTCAATGAGCAGTTCTTC. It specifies CASSGGQGALNEQFF.

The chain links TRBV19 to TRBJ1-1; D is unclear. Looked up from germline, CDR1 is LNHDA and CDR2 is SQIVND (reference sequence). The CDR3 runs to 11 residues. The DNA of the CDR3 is TGTGCTCCGCATTTGAACACTGAAGCTTTCTTT. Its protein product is CAPHLNTEAFF.

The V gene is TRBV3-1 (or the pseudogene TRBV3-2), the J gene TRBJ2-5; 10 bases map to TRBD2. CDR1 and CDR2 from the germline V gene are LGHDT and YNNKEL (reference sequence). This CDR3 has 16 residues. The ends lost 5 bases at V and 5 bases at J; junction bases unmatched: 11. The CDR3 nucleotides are TGTGCCAGCAGCTCGCCCGGGACTAGCGAAATGGAGACCCAGTACTTC. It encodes CASSSPGTSEMETQYF.

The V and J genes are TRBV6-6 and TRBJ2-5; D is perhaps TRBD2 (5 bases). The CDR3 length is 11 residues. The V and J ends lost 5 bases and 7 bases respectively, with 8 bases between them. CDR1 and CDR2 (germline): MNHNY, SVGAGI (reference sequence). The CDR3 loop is CASSPEGTQYF. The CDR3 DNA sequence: TGTGCCAGCAGTCCCGAGGGGACCCAGTACTTC.

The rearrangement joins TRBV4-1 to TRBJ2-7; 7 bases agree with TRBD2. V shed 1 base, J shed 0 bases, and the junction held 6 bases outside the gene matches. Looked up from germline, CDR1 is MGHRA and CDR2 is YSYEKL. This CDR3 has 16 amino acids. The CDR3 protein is CASSQVPSGDSYEQYF. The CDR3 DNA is TGCGCCAGCAGCCAAGTTCCGAGCGGGGACTCCTACGAGCAGTACTTC.

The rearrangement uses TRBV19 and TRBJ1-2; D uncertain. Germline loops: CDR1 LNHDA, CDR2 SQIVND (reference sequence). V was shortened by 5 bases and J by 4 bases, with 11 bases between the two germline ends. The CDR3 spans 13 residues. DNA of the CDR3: TGTGCCAGTAGTCCTTGGTGGCGCTATGGCTACACCTTC. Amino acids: CASSPWWRYGYTF.

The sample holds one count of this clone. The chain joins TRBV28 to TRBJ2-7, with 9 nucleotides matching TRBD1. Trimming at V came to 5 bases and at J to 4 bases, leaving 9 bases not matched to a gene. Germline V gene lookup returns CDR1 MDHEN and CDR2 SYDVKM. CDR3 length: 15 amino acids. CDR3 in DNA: TGTGCCAGCAGTAACTTAGGGACAGGGATTTACGAGCAGTACTTC. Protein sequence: CASSNLGTGIYEQYF.

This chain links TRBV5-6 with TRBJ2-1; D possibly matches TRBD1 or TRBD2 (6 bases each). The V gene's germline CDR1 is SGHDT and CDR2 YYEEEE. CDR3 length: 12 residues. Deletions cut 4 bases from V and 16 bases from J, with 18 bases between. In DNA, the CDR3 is TGTGCCAGCAGCATCTTAGGGGGGCTTGACTTCTTC. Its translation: CASSILGGLDFF.

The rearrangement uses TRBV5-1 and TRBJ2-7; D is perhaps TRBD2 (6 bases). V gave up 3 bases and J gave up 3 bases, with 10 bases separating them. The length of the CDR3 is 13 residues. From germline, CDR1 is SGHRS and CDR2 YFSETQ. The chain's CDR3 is CASSWGEDYEQYF. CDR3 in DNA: TGCGCCAGCAGCTGGGGGGAGGACTACGAGCAGTACTTC.

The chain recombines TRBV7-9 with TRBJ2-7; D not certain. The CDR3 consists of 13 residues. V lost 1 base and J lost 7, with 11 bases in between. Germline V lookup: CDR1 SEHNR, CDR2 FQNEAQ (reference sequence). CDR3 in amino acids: CASSLEPETEQYF. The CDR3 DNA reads TGTGCCAGCAGCTTAGAACCAGAGACGGAGCAGTACTTC.

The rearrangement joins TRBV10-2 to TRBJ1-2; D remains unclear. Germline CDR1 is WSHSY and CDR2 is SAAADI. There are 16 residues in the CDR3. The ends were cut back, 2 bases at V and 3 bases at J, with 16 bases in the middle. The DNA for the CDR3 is TGCGCCAGCAGTGAGAATCTACAGCCGATGGACTATGGCTACACCTTC. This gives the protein CASSENLQPMDYGYTF.

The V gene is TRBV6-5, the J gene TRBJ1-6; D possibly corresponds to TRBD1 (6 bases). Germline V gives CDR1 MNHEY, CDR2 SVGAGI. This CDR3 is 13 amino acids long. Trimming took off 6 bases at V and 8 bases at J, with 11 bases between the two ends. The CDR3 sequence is CASSDRYHSPLHF. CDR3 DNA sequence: TGTGCCAGCAGCGACAGGTACCATTCACCCCTCCACTTT.

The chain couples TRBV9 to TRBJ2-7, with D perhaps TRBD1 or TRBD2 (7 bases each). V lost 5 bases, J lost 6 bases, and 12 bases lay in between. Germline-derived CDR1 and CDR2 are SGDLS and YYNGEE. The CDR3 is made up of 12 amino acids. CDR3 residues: CASSTGEGEQYF. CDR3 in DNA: TGTGCCAGCAGTACAGGGGAGGGCGAGCAGTACTTC. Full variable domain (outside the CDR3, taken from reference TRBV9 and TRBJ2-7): DSGVTQTPKHLITATGQRVTLRCSPRSGDLSVYWYQQSLDQGLQFLIQYYNGEERAKGNILERFSAQQFPDLHSELNLSSLELGDSALYFCASSTGEGEQYFGPGTRLTVT.

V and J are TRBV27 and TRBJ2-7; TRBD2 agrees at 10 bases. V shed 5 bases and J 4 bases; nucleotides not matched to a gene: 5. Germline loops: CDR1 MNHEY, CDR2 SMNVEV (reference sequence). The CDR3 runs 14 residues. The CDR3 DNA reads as TGTGCCAGCAGTATCCTAGCGGGAGAATACGAGCAGTACTTC. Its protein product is CASSILAGEYEQYF.

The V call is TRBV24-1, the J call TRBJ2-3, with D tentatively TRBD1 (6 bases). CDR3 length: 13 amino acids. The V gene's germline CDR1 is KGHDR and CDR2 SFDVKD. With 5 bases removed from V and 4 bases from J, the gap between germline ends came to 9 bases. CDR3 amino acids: CATSGHRADTQYF. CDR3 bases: TGTGCCACCAGTGGTCACAGGGCAGATACGCAGTATTTT.

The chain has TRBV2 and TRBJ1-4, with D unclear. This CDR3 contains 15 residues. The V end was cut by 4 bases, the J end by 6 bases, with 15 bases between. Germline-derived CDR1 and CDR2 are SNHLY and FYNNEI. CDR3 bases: TGTGCCAGCAGTGGGAACCGGGCCATGGATGAAAAACTGTTTTTT. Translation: CASSGNRAMDEKLFF.

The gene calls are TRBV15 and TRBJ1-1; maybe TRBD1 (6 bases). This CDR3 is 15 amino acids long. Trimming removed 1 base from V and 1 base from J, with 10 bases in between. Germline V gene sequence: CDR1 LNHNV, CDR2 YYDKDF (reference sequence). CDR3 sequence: CATSRVEDRNTEAFF. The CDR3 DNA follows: TGTGCCACCAGCAGAGTCGAGGACAGGAACACTGAAGCTTTCTTT.

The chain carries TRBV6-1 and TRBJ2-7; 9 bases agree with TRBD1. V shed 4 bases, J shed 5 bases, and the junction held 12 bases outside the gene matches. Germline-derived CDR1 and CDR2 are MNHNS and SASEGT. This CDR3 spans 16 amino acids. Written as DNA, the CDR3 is TGTGCCAGCAGTGCCCTCGGGGGGACAGGGATTAACGAGCAGTACTTC. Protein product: CASSALGGTGINEQYF.

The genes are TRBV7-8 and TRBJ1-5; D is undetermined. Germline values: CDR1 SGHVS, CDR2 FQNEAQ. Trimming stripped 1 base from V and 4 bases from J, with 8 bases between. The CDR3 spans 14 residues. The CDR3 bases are TGTGCCAGCAGCTTAGTTACGGAGAATCAGCCCCAGCATTTT. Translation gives CASSLVTENQPQHF.

CDR3 sequence: CASSLLGGDNPLHF. As DNA, the CDR3 is TGCGCCAGCAGCTTGTTGGGGGGGGATAATCCCCTCCACTTT. The genes are TRBV5-1 and TRBJ1-6, with D maybe TRBD1 (5 bases). The CDR3 is made up of 14 amino acids. The V end lost 1 base, the J end lost 13 bases, and 15 bases lay between the germline ends. CDR1 SGHRS and CDR2 YFSETQ come from the germline V gene.

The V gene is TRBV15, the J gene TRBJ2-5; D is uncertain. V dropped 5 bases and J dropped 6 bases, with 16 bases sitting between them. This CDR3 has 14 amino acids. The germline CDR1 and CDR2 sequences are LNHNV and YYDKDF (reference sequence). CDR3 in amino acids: CATSRSVSQQTQYF. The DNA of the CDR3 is TGTGCCACCAGCCGGAGCGTGAGCCAGCAGACCCAGTACTTC.

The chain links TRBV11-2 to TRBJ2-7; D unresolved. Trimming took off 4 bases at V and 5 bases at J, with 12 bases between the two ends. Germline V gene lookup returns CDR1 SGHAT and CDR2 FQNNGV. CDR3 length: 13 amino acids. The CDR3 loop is CASSSPVQDEQYF. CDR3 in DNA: TGTGCCAGCAGCTCTCCTGTCCAGGACGAGCAGTACTTC.